Below are 27 T cell receptor beta chains sequenced from a single sample in a study of T cells in Graves' hyperthyroidism and ophthalmopathy. TCR beta CDR3 sequences were amplified from RNA transcripts. The HTBI primer set drove a first-round RT-PCR of the TCR CDR3. Each CDR3 protein is one row after TCRdb ran MiXCR on the multiplex PCR reads. This table has around 180,000 distinct CDR3 sequences, approximately 15% appearing once. Sequencing used blood. The receptors here all came from a woman between 50 and 59 years old with Graves' hyperthyroidism.

At least ten counts were recorded for this clonotype. The rearrangement links TRBV12-3 or TRBV12-4 to TRBJ1-2; D is uncertain. The ends were cut back, 5 bases at V and 8 bases at J, with 18 bases in the middle. The CDR3 is made up of 14 amino acids. Here the CDR3 DNA reads TGTGCCAGCAGTCTGATCCTCGGCGTAGGAGGCTACACCTTC. Its protein is CASSLILGVGGYTF.

This clonotype was found a few times. The gene calls are TRBV5-1 and TRBJ1-6, with a weak D call TRBD1 (5 bases). Germline V gene lookup returns CDR1 SGHRS and CDR2 YFSETQ. V lost 4 bases and J 7 bases, leaving 12 bases between the germline ends. This CDR3 has 14 amino acids. CDR3 in amino acids: CASSPQGANSPLHF. Written as DNA, the CDR3 is TGCGCCAGCAGCCCGCAGGGTGCCAATTCACCCCTCCACTTT.

This clonotype was recorded at least ten times. The chain links TRBV20-1 to TRBJ2-4, with unresolved D. This CDR3 spans 13 amino acids. Trimming cost V 0 bases and J 4 bases, with 7 bases left between them. CDR1 DFQATT and CDR2 SNEGSKA come from the germline V gene (reference sequence). Here the CDR3 reads CSARDGYKNIQYF. The CDR3 DNA sequence: TGCAGTGCTAGAGATGGATATAAAAACATTCAGTACTTC.

This clonotype was seen many times. This rearrangement joins TRBV7-2 to TRBJ1-2; weak D call: TRBD1 (5 bases). The CDR3 length is 15 residues. V shed 3 bases and J shed 5 bases, with 16 bases lying between them. Germline V gene lookup returns CDR1 SGHTA and CDR2 FQGNSA. The CDR3 region is CASSLWGPNPYGYTF. CDR3 nucleotide sequence: TGTGCCAGCAGCTTGTGGGGACCCAATCCTTATGGCTACACCTTC.

This clonotype has a handful of counts. The genes are TRBV7-3 and TRBJ2-1; 15 bases are shared with TRBD2. CDR1 is SGHTA and CDR2 is FQGTGA in the germline V gene. V shed 5 bases and J 4 bases; nucleotides not matched to a gene: 9. The CDR3 has 18 amino acids. The CDR3 DNA reads TGTGCCAGCAGCCCAATCGGGACTAGCGGGGGGTTTTACAATGAGCAGTTCTTC. This codes for CASSPIGTSGGFYNEQFF.

There are many counts of this clonotype. The chain uses TRBV24-1 and TRBJ2-2; D ambiguous. The V and J ends lost 1 base and 6 bases respectively, with 2 bases between them. Germline CDR1 KGHDR, CDR2 SFDVKD. This CDR3 is built from 12 residues. For the CDR3, the DNA is TGTGCCACCAGTGATTTTGCCGGGGAGCTGTTTTTT. It yields the protein CATSDFAGELFF.

Many counts were recorded for this clonotype. The chain couples TRBV11-1 to TRBJ2-7, with 8 bases fitting TRBD2. Germline values: CDR1 SGHAT, CDR2 FQDESV (reference sequence). The V and J ends lost 6 bases and 4 bases, in that order; junction bases with no gene match: 17. CDR3 length: 17 amino acids. The CDR3 DNA reads TGTGCCAGCAGTCCTCTTACTTGGACTGAGCGGGGGTACGAGCAGTACTTC. It encodes CASSPLTWTERGYEQYF.

This clonotype was recorded at least ten times. The V call is TRBV12-3 or TRBV12-4, the J call TRBJ1-1; a possible D gene is TRBD1 (5 bases). V lost 6 bases to trimming and J lost 0 bases, with 11 bases between them. The CDR3 is made up of 14 amino acids. The CDR3 protein is CASRGGVMNTEAFF. The CDR3 region has the DNA TGTGCCAGCAGGGGGGGGGTTATGAACACTGAAGCTTTCTTT.

This clonotype was seen at least ten times. This chain connects TRBV7-2 to TRBJ2-3; the match to TRBD2 covers 11 bases. The CDR3 is made up of 16 amino acids. Germline assignment: CDR1 SGHTA and CDR2 FQGNSA. V lost 0 bases, J lost 4 bases, and 3 bases stayed unmatched. The DNA for the CDR3 is TGTGCCAGCAGCTTAGCATCTAGCGGGGGGTCAGATACGCAGTATTTT. Its protein product is CASSLASSGGSDTQYF.

There are many counts of this clonotype. The V gene is TRBV28, the J gene TRBJ2-7; 11 bases map to TRBD1. The CDR3 has 16 amino acids. CDR1 and CDR2 (germline): MDHEN, SYDVKM. Losses at the gene ends were 5 bases for V and 0 bases for J; bases not matched to a gene: 6. The CDR3 protein is CASSPDRGPFSYEQYF. CDR3 DNA: TGTGCCAGCAGTCCGGACAGGGGGCCCTTCTCCTACGAGCAGTACTTC. Full variable domain (remainder filled in from reference TRBV28 and TRBJ2-7): DVKVTQSSRYLVKRTGEKVFLECVQDMDHENMFWYRQDPGLGLRLIYFSYDVKMKEKGDIPEGYSVSREKKERFSLILESASTNQTSMYLCASSPDRGPFSYEQYFGPGTRLTVT.

This chain links TRBV7-6 with TRBJ1-2; D is unresolved. CDR1 is SGHVS, CDR2 FNYEAQ, per germline. There are 15 residues in the CDR3. The V end was cut by 1 base, the J end by 2 bases, with 11 bases between. The CDR3 DNA reads TGTGCCAGCAGCTTAGAACACGGTCTCAACTATGGCTACACCTTC. Translating it yields CASSLEHGLNYGYTF.

This clonotype was seen many times. The chain employs TRBV7-9 and TRBJ2-1; D could derive from TRBD1 or TRBD2 (6 bases each). The germline gives CDR1 SEHNR, CDR2 FQNEAQ (reference sequence). The length of the CDR3 is 13 residues. With 5 bases removed from V and 8 bases from J, the gap between germline ends came to 13 bases. Written as DNA, the CDR3 is TGTGCCAGCAGCCATATAGGGGGGTATGAGCAGTTCTTC. It codes for CASSHIGGYEQFF.

This clonotype has ten or more counts. This sequence joins TRBV20-1 and TRBJ1-5, with D perhaps matching TRBD1 (6 bases). The CDR3 is 14 residues long. Germline CDR1 DFQATT, CDR2 SNEGSKA (reference sequence). V was pared by 3 bases and J by 6 bases, with 15 bases between. The chain's CDR3 is CSASPGGGSQPQHF. For the CDR3, the DNA is TGCAGTGCTAGTCCCGGGGGCGGGAGTCAGCCCCAGCATTTT.

This clonotype was picked up many times. The rearrangement uses TRBV5-1 and TRBJ2-3; 9 bases fit TRBD1. The V gene's germline CDR1 is SGHRS and CDR2 YFSETQ. The CDR3 consists of 16 residues. The J segment lost 4 bases and the V segment lost 4 bases, leaving 10 bases of the junction unmatched. Here the CDR3 DNA reads TGCGCCAGCAGCCTTACAGGGGGCGCGGGCCCAGATACGCAGTATTTT. Translation gives CASSLTGGAGPDTQYF.

The chain combines TRBV7-2 with TRBJ1-6; TRBD1 might be the D (5 bases). V was cut by 5 bases and J by 6 bases, with 11 bases left in between. This CDR3 has 14 residues. Germline V gene data show CDR1 as SGHTA and CDR2 as FQGNSA. The CDR3 region is CASSRDGSNSPLHF. CDR3 coding DNA: TGTGCCAGCAGCCGGGACGGCAGTAATTCACCCCTCCACTTT.

This clonotype was seen ten or more times. This chain joins TRBV27 and TRBJ1-1; unclear D gene. The CDR3 is made up of 15 amino acids. CDR1 and CDR2 (germline): MNHEY, SMNVEV (reference sequence). V dropped 3 bases and J dropped 0 bases, with 11 bases sitting between them. CDR3 DNA sequence: TGTGCCAGCAGTTTTGTTGGGCTCATGAACACTGAAGCTTTCTTT. Its protein is CASSFVGLMNTEAFF.

This clonotype was observed at least ten times. The chain recombines TRBV20-1 with TRBJ1-1; D perhaps matches TRBD1 (6 bases). Deletions cut 0 bases from V and 6 bases from J, with 11 bases between. This CDR3 contains 13 residues. Germline CDR1 reads DFQATT; CDR2 reads SNEGSKA (reference sequence). CDR3 in DNA: TGCAGTGCTAGAGATGGGGGCCTCGCTGAAGCTTTCTTT. Its translation is CSARDGGLAEAFF.

This rearrangement joins TRBV7-6 to TRBJ2-1; TRBD2 matches 11 bases. This CDR3 contains 16 residues. The J segment lost 0 bases and the V segment lost 5 bases, leaving 3 bases of the junction unmatched. CDR1 SGHVS and CDR2 FNYEAQ come from the germline V gene. CDR3: CASSKLAGASYNEQFF. DNA for the CDR3: TGTGCCAGCAGCAAACTAGCGGGGGCCTCCTACAATGAGCAGTTCTTC. The full variable domain, with the rest looked up from reference TRBV7-6 and TRBJ2-1, is GAGVSQSPRYKVTKRGQDVALRCDPISGHVSLYWYRQALGQGPEFLTYFNYEAQQDKSGLPNDRFSAERPEGSISTLTIQRTEQRDSAMYRCASSKLAGASYNEQFFGPGTRLTVL.

This rearrangement joins TRBV6-2 or TRBV6-3 to TRBJ2-5; 8 bases map to TRBD1. The length of the CDR3 is 14 residues. Germline V CDR1 and CDR2: MNHEY, SVGEGT. V dropped 4 bases and J dropped 1; count of bases not matched to a gene: 2. CDR3 sequence: CASSWGTGQETQYF. CDR3 DNA sequence: TGTGCCAGCAGTTGGGGGACAGGCCAAGAGACCCAGTACTTC.

A remark on this clonotype: This may come from a read error, since a much larger clone is one base off. V is TRBV24-1 and J is TRBJ2-6, with D unclear. Germline loops: CDR1 KGHDR, CDR2 SFDVKD. The CDR3 covers 14 residues. The CDR3 reads CATIDLTGANVLTF. The CDR3, as DNA: TGTGCCACCATTGATTTAACTGGGGCCAACGTCCTGACTTTC.

This clonotype was counted ten times or more. DNA for the CDR3: TGTGCCAGCTCCCCTACGCAAGGACAGGGAGGAAGGCAGCCCCAGCATTTT. Translated, it gives CASSPTQGQGGRQPQHF. V is TRBV18 and J is TRBJ1-5, with TRBD1 matching over 8 bases. The CDR3 has 17 amino acids. Trimming at V came to 6 bases and at J to 7 bases, leaving 17 bases not matched to a gene. From germline, CDR1 is KGHSH and CDR2 LQKENI.

This clonotype was observed many times. CDR3 in DNA: TGTGCCAGCAGTTTGACGGAGTTGGGTGGCTACACCTTC. This codes for CASSLTELGGYTF. The chain has TRBV12-3 or TRBV12-4 and TRBJ1-2; no clear D gene. V lost 3 bases and J lost 7, with 12 bases in between. The CDR3 runs 13 residues.

This clonotype was counted between two and nine times. The chain couples TRBV7-3 to TRBJ1-1, with 10 bases fitting TRBD1. From germline, CDR1 is SGHTA and CDR2 FQGTGA. CDR3 length equals 15 residues. V gave up 5 bases and J gave up 6 bases; unmatched junction bases: 9. CDR3 coding DNA: TGTGCCAGCAGCCAAACCGGGACAGGGGACGCTGAAGCTTTCTTT. It yields the protein CASSQTGTGDAEAFF.

For this clonotype: A much larger clone differs by one base, so this may be a read error. In DNA form, the CDR3 reads TGTGCCAGCAGCTCCAACCAGAACACTGAAGCTTTCTTT. The encoded protein is CASSSNQNTEAFF. This rearrangement joins TRBV7-3 to TRBJ1-1; D unresolved. The CDR3 runs to 13 residues. Trimming removed 4 bases at V and 1 base at J, with 7 bases between. The germline CDR1 and CDR2 sequences are SGHTA and FQGTGA.

This clonotype was counted ten times or more. The genes are TRBV27 and TRBJ2-1; TRBD2 agrees at 7 bases. The germline V gene has CDR1 MNHEY and CDR2 SMNVEV (reference sequence). The V and J ends lost 5 bases and 1 base, in that order; junction bases with no gene match: 8. This CDR3 comprises 16 residues. The CDR3 loop is CASSPQAGKSYNEQFF. For the CDR3, the DNA is TGTGCCAGCAGTCCCCAAGCGGGGAAGTCCTACAATGAGCAGTTCTTC.

This clonotype was found many times. This chain connects TRBV29-1 to TRBJ1-1; no clear D gene. CDR1 and CDR2 (germline): SQVTM, ANQGSEA. The CDR3 extends over 12 amino acids. The germline V and J ends were trimmed by 0 bases and 0 bases, with 2 bases remaining between them. CDR3 residues: CSVEEMNTEAFF. The DNA for the CDR3 is TGCAGCGTTGAAGAGATGAACACTGAAGCTTTCTTT.

This clonotype was detected many times. The V call is TRBV20-1, the J call TRBJ1-4, with 8 bases identical to TRBD1. The germline V gene encodes CDR1 DFQATT and CDR2 SNEGSKA (reference sequence). This CDR3 has 16 amino acids. V dropped 5 bases and J dropped 0; count of bases not matched to a gene: 8. The CDR3 bases are TGCAGTGCTGCTTCAGGGGGCACTCCAACTAATGAAAAACTGTTTTTT. Translation: CSAASGGTPTNEKLFF.